Presented here are 15 T cell receptor beta chains from one specimen sequenced in a study of response to subunit inactivated influenza vaccine. TCRdb re-analysed the RT-PCR reads in MiXCR, keeping a single row per CDR3 protein. The data hold some 500,000 distinct CDR3 sequences, with 25% observed a single time. The sequencing used CD4+ T cells sorted from PBMCs, collected 4 to 6 days after vaccination. The receptor set was obtained from a man in his forties or fifties who received an inactivated influenza vaccine.

This clonotype was observed a handful of times. This chain links TRBV6-2 or TRBV6-3 with TRBJ2-1; D is unresolved. The germline CDR1 and CDR2 sequences are MNHEY and SVGEGT. This CDR3 region has 13 residues. V lost 1 base and J lost 0, with 1 base in between. This CDR3 is CASSYFSYNEQFF. The CDR3 nucleotides read TGTGCCAGCAGTTACTTCTCCTACAATGAGCAGTTCTTC.

The chain carries TRBV2 and TRBJ2-1; TRBD2 matches 10 bases. The CDR3 sequence is 16 residues long. V gave up 1 base and J gave up 6 bases; unmatched junction bases: 6. In germline, CDR1 is SNHLY, CDR2 FYNNEI. CDR3 amino acids: CASSEGGLAGVNEQFF. The CDR3 bases are TGTGCCAGCAGTGAAGGTGGGCTAGCGGGGGTCAATGAGCAGTTCTTC.

This clonotype appeared a few times. This chain's CDR3 is CSVSGTGMPETQYF. CDR3 sequence (DNA): TGCAGCGTTTCCGGGACAGGAATGCCGGAGACCCAGTACTTC. The chain uses TRBV20-1 and TRBJ2-5, with TRBD1 matching 8 bases. The length of the CDR3 is 14 residues. Germline CDR1 and CDR2: DFQATT and SNEGSKA (reference sequence).

The DNA of the CDR3 is TGTGCCAGCAGCTTACCGCACCAGAAAAAGGCGGGGGGCATAGGTTACGAGCAGTACTTC. Translating gives CASSLPHQKKAGGIGYEQYF. The chain links TRBV7-2 to TRBJ2-7; TRBD2 matches at 8 bases. The CDR3 has 20 amino acids. The V segment lost 2 bases and the J segment 4 bases; nucleotides outside the gene matches: 22. The V gene's germline CDR1 is SGHTA and CDR2 FQGNSA.

The sample holds a few counts of this clonotype. J is TRBJ2-3 and V is TRBV11-2; D is perhaps TRBD2 (5 bases). Trimming stripped 1 base from V and 4 bases from J, with 21 bases between. Germline V gives CDR1 SGHAT, CDR2 FQNNGV. This CDR3 is 18 amino acids long. The CDR3 spells CASSLVRPGFGRADTQYF. CDR3 nucleotide sequence: TGTGCCAGCAGCTTAGTTCGGCCGGGATTTGGCCGTGCAGATACGCAGTATTTT.

This sequence joins TRBV5-1 and TRBJ2-5, with D possibly TRBD1 on 6 matching bases. The CDR3 runs 14 residues. Trimming took 5 bases from V and 2 from J, leaving 13 bases between them. The germline V gene has CDR1 SGHRS and CDR2 YFSETQ. CDR3 loop: CASSSGTTQETQYF. CDR3 nucleotide sequence: TGCGCCAGCAGTTCCGGGACAACGCAAGAGACCCAGTACTTC.

This clonotype was observed a few times. The J gene is TRBJ1-2, the V gene TRBV25-1; D is unresolved. Germline loops: CDR1 MGHDK, CDR2 SYGVNS. Trimming removed 1 base from V and 7 bases from J, with 13 bases in between. The CDR3 runs to 14 residues. CDR3: CASSELSGYRGYTF. The CDR3 DNA reads as TGTGCCAGCAGTGAATTAAGTGGGTATCGTGGCTACACCTTC.

The genes are TRBV7-2 and TRBJ2-2; no clear D. The CDR3 spans 14 residues. Germline-derived CDR1 and CDR2 are SGHTA and FQGNSA. The ends were cut back, 5 bases at V and 4 bases at J, with 11 bases in the middle. CDR3 residues: CASSPIESTGELFF. In nucleotides, the CDR3 is TGTGCCAGCAGCCCAATTGAGAGCACCGGGGAGCTGTTTTTT. Full variable domain (missing parts from reference TRBV7-2 and TRBJ2-2): GAGVSQSPSNKVTEKGKDVELRCDPISGHTALYWYRQSLGQGLEFLIYFQGNSAPDKSGLPSDRFSAERTGGSVSTLTIQRTQQEDSAVYLCASSPIESTGELFFGEGSRLTVL.

The chain recombines TRBV20-1 with TRBJ2-1, with no clear D. CDR1 and CDR2 (germline): DFQATT, SNEGSKA (reference sequence). Deletions cut 8 bases from V and 7 bases from J, with 18 bases between. CDR3 size: 13 residues. CDR3 amino acids: CSSPRVSGNEQFF. The CDR3 DNA reads as TGCAGTTCCCCAAGGGTATCTGGGAATGAGCAGTTCTTC.

This clonotype was recorded a few times. This chain uses TRBV7-3 with TRBJ2-3; the D gene is possibly TRBD1 (5 bases). Trimming shortened V by 5 bases and J by 2 bases, and 11 bases separated the two germline ends. The V gene's germline CDR1 is SGHTA and CDR2 FQGTGA. The CDR3 consists of 14 residues. The CDR3 bases are TGTGCCAGCAGCCCCGGACACAACACAGATACGCAGTATTTT. Its protein product is CASSPGHNTDTQYF. The full variable domain, in which reference TRBV7-3 and TRBJ2-3 provide the parts outside the CDR3, is GAGVSQTPSNKVTEKGKYVELRCDPISGHTALYWYRQSLGQGPEFLIYFQGTGAADDSGLPNDRFFAVRPEGSVSTLKIQRTERGDSAVYLCASSPGHNTDTQYFGPGTRLTVL.

This clonotype has just a few counts. The V and J genes are TRBV7-9 and TRBJ2-7; TRBD1 matches at 11 bases. The CDR3 length is 14 residues. The V gene's germline CDR1 is SEHNR and CDR2 FQNEAQ (reference sequence). J was trimmed by 4 bases and V by 5 bases; bases with no gene match: 4. In nucleotides, the CDR3 is TGTGCCAGCAGCCAGGGACAGGGGGGTTACGAGCAGTACTTC. Translation gives CASSQGQGGYEQYF.

The V call is TRBV29-1, the J call TRBJ1-1; 7 bases align to TRBD1. Germline V CDR1 and CDR2: SQVTM, ANQGSEA. The ends lost 4 bases at V and 1 base at J; junction bases unmatched: 9. This CDR3 contains 15 residues. Written as DNA, the CDR3 is TGCAGCGTTGGTCCCCTTGGACAGGCGAACACTGAAGCTTTCTTT. Translated: CSVGPLGQANTEAFF.

V gene TRBV4-1 combines with J gene TRBJ2-2, with TRBD2 identical over 7 bases. With V trimmed by 0 bases and J by 7 bases, 5 bases remained unmatched. Germline V gives CDR1 MGHRA, CDR2 YSYEKL. The CDR3 extends over 15 amino acids. The CDR3 sequence is CASSQDAGVGGELFF. DNA for the CDR3: TGCGCCAGCAGCCAAGATGCGGGGGTCGGCGGGGAGCTGTTTTTT.

This clonotype has more than one count but fewer than ten. This chain uses TRBV6-1 with TRBJ2-1; 14 bases fit TRBD2. CDR3 size: 17 residues. The V gene end was trimmed by 6 bases and the J gene end by 3 bases; junction bases not matched to a gene: 7. Germline V gene data show CDR1 as MNHNS and CDR2 as SASEGT. For the CDR3, the DNA is TGTGCCAGCAGGGGACTAGCGGGAGAGGGGGTCTACAATGAGCAGTTCTTC. Protein: CASRGLAGEGVYNEQFF.

This clonotype appeared many times. The V and J genes are TRBV20-1 and TRBJ2-5; 11 bases line up with TRBD2. The V gene end was trimmed by 2 bases and the J gene end by 4 bases; junction bases not matched to a gene: 6. The CDR3 loop spans 15 amino acids. CDR1 DFQATT and CDR2 SNEGSKA come from the germline V gene (reference sequence). CDR3 residues: CSARPSGRPGETQYF. The CDR3, as DNA: TGCAGTGCTAGACCTAGCGGGAGGCCCGGAGAGACCCAGTACTTC.